These 24 T cell receptor beta chains were all obtained from the same sample, sequenced in a study of T cells in Graves' hyperthyroidism and ophthalmopathy. From RNA transcripts, TCR beta CDR3 regions were amplified. A set of HTBI primers served as the primers for a first-round RT-PCR of the TCR CDR3. Using its own MiXCR run on the multiplex PCR reads, TCRdb lists one record per CDR3 protein. Of about 460,000 distinct CDR3 sequences listed, about 22% were seen once; the top ten hold about half. Specimen: blood. The receptors were sampled from a woman in her 70s with Graves' ophthalmopathy.

The chain links TRBV7-6 to TRBJ2-3; 10 nucleotides align to TRBD2. The ends lost 7 bases at V and 0 bases at J; junction bases unmatched: 7. Germline CDR1 is SGHVS and CDR2 is FNYEAQ. CDR3 length: 16 residues. The CDR3 DNA follows: TGTGCCAGCACCCTACTAGCGGGATCCAGCACAGATACGCAGTATTTT. Protein: CASTLLAGSSTDTQYF.

The chain joins TRBV19 to TRBJ1-1; D not certain. The ends were cut back, 10 bases at V and 1 base at J, with 19 bases in the middle. Germline loops: CDR1 LNHDA, CDR2 SQIVND (reference sequence). The CDR3 extends over 15 amino acids. For the CDR3, the DNA is TGTGCCACCAGTCGACCCTCTTTAGGGAACACTGAAGCTTTCTTT. Amino acid sequence: CATSRPSLGNTEAFF.

The V and J genes are TRBV5-1 and TRBJ2-3, with 9 nucleotides matching TRBD1. V trimming: 0 bases; J trimming: 2 bases; junction bases outside the gene matches: 4. CDR1 SGHRS and CDR2 YFSETQ come from the germline V gene. CDR3 length: 16 amino acids. CDR3 bases: TGCGCCAGCAGCTTGGGAGGGACAGGGCACACAGATACGCAGTATTTT. Translated, it gives CASSLGGTGHTDTQYF.

This clonotype has a count of ten or more. The V and J genes are TRBV20-1 and TRBJ1-1; 7 positions agree with TRBD1. The CDR3 is made up of 15 amino acids. The J segment lost 2 bases and the V segment lost 2 bases, leaving 8 bases of the junction unmatched. The V gene's germline CDR1 is DFQATT and CDR2 SNEGSKA (reference sequence). CDR3: CSARRPGGVNTEAFF. For the CDR3, the DNA is TGCAGTGCTAGACGACCAGGGGGTGTTAACACTGAAGCTTTCTTT.

The chain joins TRBV5-1 to TRBJ2-2, with 13 nucleotides matching TRBD2. This CDR3 spans 18 amino acids. V gave up 2 bases and J gave up 0 bases; unmatched junction bases: 4. Germline V CDR1 and CDR2: SGHRS, YFSETQ. The CDR3 protein is CASSFRLAGGTNTGELFF. The CDR3, as DNA: TGCGCCAGCAGCTTTCGACTAGCGGGAGGTACGAACACCGGGGAGCTGTTTTTT.

The rearrangement links TRBV29-1 to TRBJ2-1, with D possibly being TRBD1 (6 bases). This CDR3 region has 14 residues. The ends were cut back, 7 bases at V and 6 bases at J, with 19 bases in the middle. The V gene's germline CDR1 is SQVTM and CDR2 ANQGSEA. CDR3: CSAGIRGRGNEQFF. The CDR3 DNA reads TGCAGCGCCGGTATCAGGGGACGGGGCAATGAGCAGTTCTTC.

This clonotype occurred many times. The rearrangement uses TRBV12-3 or TRBV12-4 and TRBJ2-3, with D unresolved. V lost 2 bases and J lost 1, with 7 bases in between. The CDR3 contains 14 residues. The CDR3: CASSLLGGTDTQYF. CDR3 coding DNA: TGTGCCAGCAGTTTATTGGGCGGCACAGATACGCAGTATTTT.

This clonotype was counted many times. This chain uses TRBV29-1 with TRBJ2-3; 11 bases fit TRBD2. There are 16 residues in the CDR3. The germline gives CDR1 SQVTM, CDR2 ANQGSEA. Unmatched junction bases numbered 8, after V lost 3 bases and J lost 3 bases. CDR3 coding DNA: TGCAGCGTTGATGTCGGGCTAGCGGGAGGTACAGATACGCAGTATTTT. It yields the protein CSVDVGLAGGTDTQYF.

This clonotype was recorded at least ten times. The CDR3 DNA sequence: TGTGCCAGCAGTTTTACGGGAGTTGGAGGCGAGCAGTACTTC. Residues: CASSFTGVGGEQYF. The chain uses TRBV12-3 or TRBV12-4 and TRBJ2-7; a possible D gene is TRBD2 (6 bases). Between the trimmed V and J ends, which lost 3 bases and 6 bases, there was a span of 15 bases. There are 14 residues in the CDR3.

This sequence joins TRBV6-5 and TRBJ1-5; no clear D gene. CDR3 length equals 14 residues. Germline loops: CDR1 MNHEY, CDR2 SVGAGI. Trimming left V 2 bases short and J 7 bases short, with 12 bases between. This CDR3 is CASSYGTYSQPQHF. The CDR3 region has the DNA TGTGCCAGCAGTTACGGCACTTATAGCCAGCCCCAGCATTTT.

This sequence joins TRBV7-9 and TRBJ1-4; D ambiguous. The V and J ends lost 0 bases and 8 bases respectively, with 4 bases between them. Per the germline V gene, CDR1 is SEHNR and CDR2 is FQNEAQ (reference sequence). The CDR3 totals 12 residues. CDR3 residues: CASSLAPEKLFF. For the CDR3, the DNA is TGTGCCAGCAGCTTAGCGCCCGAAAAACTGTTTTTT.

This clonotype has a count of ten or more. V and J are TRBV2 and TRBJ1-6; tentatively, D is TRBD1 (5 bases). There are 12 residues in the CDR3. Deletions cut 6 bases from V and 11 bases from J, with 11 bases between. Germline assignment: CDR1 SNHLY and CDR2 FYNNEI. Here the CDR3 DNA reads TGTGCCAGCAGAGTCGGGGCCCCACCCCTCCACTTT. This gives the protein CASRVGAPPLHF.

This chain uses TRBV30 with TRBJ2-3, with D uncertain. Trimming took 1 base from V and 5 from J, leaving 7 bases between them. CDR1 is GTSNPN, CDR2 SVGIG, per germline (reference sequence). This CDR3 is 12 amino acids long. CDR3 coding DNA: TGTGCCTGGAGTGCCCTGGGAGATACGCAGTATTTT. Protein: CAWSALGDTQYF.

This clonotype has just a few counts. The chain uses TRBV18 and TRBJ2-7, with D tentatively TRBD2 (5 bases). CDR3 length: 14 residues. Trimming pared 0 bases from V and 3 bases from J, leaving 9 bases between. Per germline, CDR1 KGHSH and CDR2 LQKENI. DNA for the CDR3: TGTGCCAGCTCACCACCCCCCGGGGTCTACGAGCAGTACTTC. Encoded protein: CASSPPPGVYEQYF.

V usage is TRBV18 and J usage is TRBJ1-2; possible D gene TRBD1, 5 bases. The CDR3 runs to 15 residues. Germline loops: CDR1 KGHSH, CDR2 LQKENI. Deletions cut 3 bases from V and 4 bases from J, with 15 bases between. CDR3 DNA sequence: TGTGCCAGCTCACCCCTCCCCGACAGTTCCTATGGCTACACCTTC. Residues: CASSPLPDSSYGYTF.

Written as DNA, the CDR3 is TGTGCCAGCAGCTCCGAGCCGGGCACTGAAGCTTTCTTT. Translation gives CASSSEPGTEAFF. The chain couples TRBV7-6 to TRBJ1-1, with D unresolved. Trimming took 4 bases from V and 4 from J, leaving 10 bases between them. CDR1 is SGHVS, CDR2 FNYEAQ, per germline. The CDR3 runs to 13 residues.

V usage is TRBV5-1 and J usage is TRBJ2-1; D not certain. Trimming took off 0 bases at V and 0 bases at J, with 7 bases between the two ends. Germline loops: CDR1 SGHRS, CDR2 YFSETQ. The CDR3 contains 15 residues. For the CDR3, the DNA is TGCGCCAGCAGCTTGGATGGATTCTCCTACAATGAGCAGTTCTTC. This translates into CASSLDGFSYNEQFF.

In this sample, this clonotype turned up a few times. The genes are TRBV2 and TRBJ2-7; D is ambiguous. The CDR3 length is 13 residues. CDR1 and CDR2 from the germline V gene are SNHLY and FYNNEI. V was shortened by 5 bases and J by 2 bases, with 10 bases between the two germline ends. The CDR3 DNA reads TGTGCCAGCAGTTTCGCGTATACCTACGAGCAGTACTTC. It yields the protein CASSFAYTYEQYF. Full variable domain (outside the CDR3, taken from reference TRBV2 and TRBJ2-7): EPEVTQTPSHQVTQMGQEVILRCVPISNHLYFYWYRQILGQKVEFLVSFYNNEISEKSEIFDDQFSVERPDGSNFTLKIRSTKLEDSAMYFCASSFAYTYEQYFGPGTRLTVT.

This clonotype was seen repeatedly, ten times or more. As DNA, the CDR3 is TGCAGCGTGGATCCGACTAGCGGGAGGGCCGTAGATACGCAGTATTTT. It is translated as CSVDPTSGRAVDTQYF. The V gene is TRBV29-1, the J gene TRBJ2-3, with TRBD2 identical over 14 bases. This CDR3 comprises 16 residues. V lost 6 bases to trimming and J lost 5 bases; unmatched junction nucleotides: 10. CDR1 SQVTM and CDR2 ANQGSEA come from the germline V gene.

Note on this clonotype: It may be a read error: a sequence one base away is much more abundant. The chain links TRBV6-5 to TRBJ2-7, with TRBD2 as a possible D gene (5 bases). V shed 4 bases and J shed 5 bases, with 15 bases lying between them. Per the germline V gene, CDR1 is MNHEY and CDR2 is SVGAGI. CDR3 length: 14 amino acids. The DNA of the CDR3 is TGTGCCAGCAGTTTCTCGGTCGAGGGCCACGAGCAGTACTTC. Translated: CASSFSVEGHEQYF.

The table lists this clonotype with many counts. The CDR3 here is CASSVGALQFEQFF. The CDR3 nucleotides read TGTGCCAGCAGTGTAGGTGCGCTCCAGTTCGAGCAGTTCTTC. The chain is built from TRBV2 and TRBJ2-1; no reliable D call. The germline CDR1 and CDR2 sequences are SNHLY and FYNNEI. The CDR3 covers 14 residues. Trimming took 4 bases from V and 10 from J, leaving 17 bases between them.

In DNA, the CDR3 is TGCGCCAGCAGCCAATCCCCCGTAGCAGACGGACACTATGGCTACACCTTC. It is translated as CASSQSPVADGHYGYTF. The chain employs TRBV4-1 and TRBJ1-2; D gene ambiguous. The CDR3 is 17 residues long. Trimming removed 2 bases at V and 3 bases at J, with 19 bases between. From germline, CDR1 is MGHRA and CDR2 YSYEKL.

This clonotype was seen only a few times. The V and J genes are TRBV10-3 and TRBJ2-7; D remains ambiguous. The CDR3 consists of 15 residues. From germline, CDR1 is ENHRY and CDR2 SYGVKD. Trimming left V 3 bases short and J 4 bases short, with 16 bases between. CDR3 in amino acids: CAISERAATDYEQYF. In nucleotides, the CDR3 is TGTGCCATCAGTGAAAGGGCGGCAACTGATTACGAGCAGTACTTC.

This clonotype was observed a handful of times. This chain joins TRBV9 and TRBJ2-7, with a possible D match to TRBD1 (6 bases). CDR1 SGDLS and CDR2 YYNGEE come from the germline V gene. This CDR3 has 14 amino acids. V lost 1 base to trimming and J lost 7 bases, with 15 bases between them. In DNA form, the CDR3 reads TGTGCCAGCAGCGTAATGTCTGGGGGCTGGGAGCAGTACTTC. Protein product: CASSVMSGGWEQYF.